This is a list of T cell receptor beta chains from one sample in a study of blood T cell repertoires in COVID-19. The method was immunoSEQ multiplex PCR; TCRdb's version includes in-frame clones alone and lacks a portion of them. This table holds approximately 260,000 clones, about 88% found once. The sequenced sample was peripheral blood. These receptors were collected from a woman between 40 and 50 years old who had recovered from COVID-19. Both conserved end residues are part of each CDR3. A D gene is named only where the DNA matches it firmly. For some rows the clone size is stated as once, few or many, or as a class when expanded; others skip it.

CASSLLAGIETQYF	TGCGCCAGCAGCCTATTAGCGGGTATAGAGACCCAGTACTTC	TRBD2	TRBJ2-5	-	TRBV4-1
CASSSYTGGVSNQPQHF	TGTGCCAGCAGTTCTTACACAGGGGGCGTCAGCAATCAGCCCCAGCATTTT	TRBD1	TRBJ1-5	-	TRBV6-2/TRBV6-3
CASRTRSPGEKLFF	TGTGCCAGCAGAACCCGATCCCCGGGGGAAAAACTGTTTTTT	-	TRBJ1-4	-	TRBV21-1
CASRLTSGRASEQFF	TGTGCCAGCAGACTAACTAGCGGGAGGGCCAGTGAGCAGTTCTTC	TRBD2	TRBJ2-1	-	TRBV6-5
CASSPGPRGGYTF	TGTGCCAGCAGCCCCGGACCCAGGGGGGGCTACACCTTC	TRBD1	TRBJ1-2	-	TRBV7-9
CASTNREGQPQHF	TGCGCCAGCACTAACAGGGAGGGTCAGCCCCAGCATTTT	-	TRBJ1-5	-	TRBV10-2
CAWRQSYGYTF	TGTGCCTGGAGACAGAGCTATGGCTACACCTTC	-	TRBJ1-2	-	TRBV30
CASNHTEGAGQPQHF	TGTGCCAGCAACCATACCGAGGGGGCTGGGCAGCCCCAGCATTTT	TRBD1	TRBJ1-5	-	TRBV3-1/TRBV3-2
CATKLLRLILKGGAQYF	TGTGCCACCAAATTACTTAGACTAATCCTAAAGGGGGGGGCGCAGTATTTT	-	TRBJ2-3	-	TRBV6-4
CASSQGTSGANVLTF	TGTGCCAGCAGCCAAGGGACATCTGGGGCCAACGTCCTGACTTTC	-	TRBJ2-6	-	TRBV5-4
CASSIGGGYTF	TGTGCCAGTAGTATAGGCGGTGGCTACACCTTC	-	TRBJ1-2	-	TRBV19
CASISGQQYEAFF	TGTGCCAGCATCTCGGGACAGCAATATGAAGCTTTCTTT	TRBD1	TRBJ1-1	-	TRBV28
CASSQGDRGWEQYF	TGTGCCAGCAGCCAAGGTGACAGGGGTTGGGAGCAGTACTTC	TRBD1	TRBJ2-7	-	TRBV3-1/TRBV3-2
CASSHMAGANTGELFF	TGTGCCAGCAGCCATATGGCGGGAGCCAACACCGGGGAGCTGTTTTTT	TRBD2	TRBJ2-2	few	TRBV7-9
CASQTELAGNSDTQYF	TGTGCCAGCCAAACCGAACTAGCGGGGAATTCTGATACGCAGTATTTT	TRBD2	TRBJ2-3	-	TRBV18
CATSDRSSGNTIYF	TGTGCCACCAGCGACAGAAGCTCTGGAAACACCATATATTTT	-	TRBJ1-3	few	TRBV15
CASSFARIVNEQYF	TGTGCCAGCAGCTTTGCCAGGATAGTAAACGAGCAGTACTTC	-	TRBJ2-7	-	TRBV7-6
CSASVGSQYGYTF	TGCAGTGCTAGTGTCGGGTCCCAATATGGCTACACCTTC	-	TRBJ1-2	-	TRBV20-1
CASSISRTFKNIQYF	TGTGCCAGTAGTATCTCTAGAACTTTCAAAAACATTCAGTACTTC	-	TRBJ2-4	-	TRBV19
CASSRGGTSGRDEQFF	TGCGCCAGCAGCCGCGGAGGGACTAGCGGGAGGGACGAGCAGTTCTTC	TRBD2	TRBJ2-1	-	TRBV4-3
CASSLGQSYEQYF	TGTGCCAGCAGCTTAGGACAGTCCTACGAGCAGTACTTC	-	TRBJ2-7	-	TRBV11-2
CASSLGSDQLLYGYTF	TGTGCCAGCAGCTTAGGTTCCGATCAGTTACTATATGGCTACACCTTC	-	TRBJ1-2	-	TRBV11-2
CASSPPDWDKPQHF	TGTGCCAGCAGTCCCCCAGACTGGGACAAGCCCCAGCATTTT	-	TRBJ1-5	-	TRBV28
CASSPGTEIGYGYTF	TGTGCCAGCTCTCCCGGGACAGAGATAGGCTATGGCTACACCTTC	TRBD1	TRBJ1-2	-	TRBV18
CASSRGTGVETQYF	TGTGCCAGTAGTCGAGGGACAGGGGTGGAGACCCAGTACTTC	TRBD1	TRBJ2-5	-	TRBV19
CASSQRVAGANTDTQYF	TGTGCCAGCAGCCAACGTGTAGCGGGGGCCAACACGGATACGCAGTATTTT	TRBD2	TRBJ2-3	-	TRBV3-1/TRBV3-2
CASTSGLADLHNEQFF	TGTGCCAGCACCTCGGGACTAGCGGACCTTCACAATGAGCAGTTCTTC	TRBD2	TRBJ2-1	-	TRBV5-8
CASSAGLAGDTQYF	TGTGCCAGCAGCGCTGGACTAGCGGGAGATACGCAGTATTTT	TRBD2	TRBJ2-3	-	TRBV11-3
CASSEGQGTGNTIYF	TGTGCCAGCAGTGAGGGACAGGGGACTGGAAACACCATATATTTT	TRBD1	TRBJ1-3	few	TRBV6-1
CASSRGVGGYTF	TGTGCCAGCAGCCGGGGGGTGGGAGGCTACACCTTC	-	TRBJ1-2	-	TRBV12-3/TRBV12-4
CASSEERDGTGELFF	TGTGCCAGCAGCGAAGAGAGGGATGGAACCGGGGAGCTGTTTTTT	-	TRBJ2-2	-	TRBV13
CASSQGPGGFDEQFF	TGCGCCAGCAGCCAAGGGCCGGGAGGGTTCGATGAGCAGTTCTTC	TRBD2	TRBJ2-1	-	TRBV4-3
CASSLRERSEQFF	TGTGCCAGCAGTTTGCGGGAGCGAAGCGAGCAGTTCTTC	TRBD2	TRBJ2-1	-	TRBV6-5
CASSLTGTGYGTEAFF	TGTGCCAGCAGCCTTACCGGGACAGGGTATGGTACTGAAGCTTTCTTT	TRBD1	TRBJ1-1	-	TRBV7-9
CASSFQGTWETQYF	TGTGCCAGCAGCTTCCAGGGTACTTGGGAGACCCAGTACTTC	-	TRBJ2-5	-	TRBV2
CASSLGLAGGSAEQFF	TGTGCCAGCAGCTTGGGACTAGCGGGAGGTTCGGCTGAGCAGTTCTTC	TRBD2	TRBJ2-1	-	TRBV7-2
CASSPMGGTDIGYTF	TGTGCCAGCAGCCCGATGGGCGGGACGGACATTGGCTACACCTTC	-	TRBJ1-2	-	TRBV7-9
CSVDRALGEKLFF	TGCAGCGTTGACAGGGCTTTAGGAGAAAAACTGTTTTTT	-	TRBJ1-4	-	TRBV29-1
CASSQSAPQETQYF	TGTGCCAGCAGCCAGAGCGCGCCCCAAGAGACCCAGTACTTC	-	TRBJ2-5	-	TRBV9
CASTVWGDEAGELFF	TGTGCCAGCACTGTTTGGGGGGACGAGGCCGGGGAGCTGTTTTTT	-	TRBJ2-2	-	TRBV2
CASSLAGGTTGELFF	TGCGCCAGCAGTCTAGCGGGAGGTACCACCGGGGAGCTGTTTTTT	TRBD2	TRBJ2-2	-	TRBV5-1
CATSRMQGGGKETQYF	TGTGCCACCAGCAGGATGCAGGGGGGAGGCAAAGAGACCCAGTACTTC	-	TRBJ2-5	-	TRBV15
CATSRDVRDQETQYF	TGTGCCACCAGCAGAGATGTGAGGGACCAAGAGACCCAGTACTTC	-	TRBJ2-5	-	TRBV15
CASSPAGISYNEQFF	TGTGCCAGCAGCCCAGCGGGAATCTCCTACAATGAGCAGTTCTTC	TRBD2	TRBJ2-1	-	TRBV6-6
CASTLVLAGGRETQYF	TGTGCCAGCACCTTGGTGCTAGCGGGAGGAAGGGAGACCCAGTACTTC	TRBD2	TRBJ2-5	-	TRBV7-2
CASRDTGREKLFF	TGTGCCAGCAGAGACACAGGGAGAGAAAAACTGTTTTTT	-	TRBJ1-4	-	TRBV11-2
CASSLAGLAGGTDTQYF	TGCGCCAGCAGCTTGGCGGGACTAGCGGGAGGCACAGATACGCAGTATTTT	TRBD2	TRBJ2-3	few	TRBV5-1
CASSNGPSGETDTQYF	TGTGCCAGCAGCAACGGGCCTAGCGGGGAGACAGATACGCAGTATTTT	TRBD2	TRBJ2-3	-	TRBV9
CASSQGWSTEAFF	TGTGCCAGCAGCCAGGGATGGAGCACTGAAGCTTTCTTT	-	TRBJ1-1	-	TRBV27
CASSPSGSSYNEQFF	TGTGCCAGTAGCCCTAGCGGGAGTTCCTACAATGAGCAGTTCTTC	TRBD2	TRBJ2-1	-	TRBV19
CASSISGAGRADTQYF	TGTGCCAGTAGTATCAGTGGCGCGGGACGGGCAGATACGCAGTATTTT	-	TRBJ2-3	-	TRBV19
CASSYPAGGRDTQYF	TGTGCCAGCAGTTACCCGGCGGGAGGGCGGGATACGCAGTATTTT	TRBD2	TRBJ2-3	-	TRBV6-5
CASSQGTSGTDTQYF	TGTGCCAGCAGCCAAGGGACTAGCGGGACAGATACGCAGTATTTT	TRBD2	TRBJ2-3	-	TRBV3-1/TRBV3-2
CASRQGASDYNEQFF	TGTGCCAGCAGACAAGGCGCTAGCGATTACAATGAGCAGTTCTTC	-	TRBJ2-1	-	TRBV16
CASSRAAYEQFF	TGTGCCAGCAGCCGCGCGGCCTATGAGCAGTTCTTC	-	TRBJ2-1	-	TRBV3-1/TRBV3-2